This TCR beta chain is drawn from a study of shared clonotypes between healthy human individuals. About the study: CD4 naive cells filled three plates per donor, CD4 memory three, CD8 naive two and CD8 memory one.

Data came from immunoSEQ multiplex PCR; TCRdb stores just in-frame clones and leaves some out. The data show 730,000 or so clones, less than 80% seen once. V gave up 10 bases and J gave up 4 bases; unmatched junction bases: 21. This CDR3 is 18 amino acids long. Germline lookup yields CDR1 MGHDK and CDR2 SYGVNS. Material: memory CD4+ T cells sorted from blood. Subset reported: CD45RA-negative fraction. The chain links TRBV25-1 to TRBJ2-1; 8 positions match TRBD2. This receptor was identified in a woman aged 25 to 45 in good health. CDR3 nucleotides: TGTGCCACACAGCCCCCCCGCCCGGGACTAGGAGAATACAATGAGCAGTTCTTC. Translated, it gives CATQPPRPGLGEYNEQFF.